Reported below is one T cell receptor beta chain. The sample belongs to a study of blood T cell repertoires in COVID-19. Assay used: immunoSEQ multiplex PCR; TCRdb lists only in-frame clones, some missing. The sample consists of about 150,000 clones, 88% of them appearing once. What was sequenced was peripheral blood. This TCR was sampled from a man aged 50 to 59 who had recovered from COVID-19.

The CDR3 DNA reads as TGTGCCAGCTCACCACCGGGGACAGACCTACTGGGAGCTTTCTTT. Translating it yields CASSPPGTDLLGAFF. The chain couples TRBV18 to TRBJ1-1; 7 bases align to TRBD1. CDR1 and CDR2 (germline): KGHSH, LQKENI. The V segment lost 0 bases and the J segment 10 bases; nucleotides outside the gene matches: 11. The CDR3 is 15 residues long. The variable domain in full, completed from reference TRBV18 and TRBJ1-1, reads NAGVMQNPRHLVRRRGQEARLRCSPMKGHSHVYWYRQLPEEGLKFMVYLQKENIIDESGMPKERFSAEFPKEGPSILRIQQVVRGDSAAYFCASSPPGTDLLGAFFGQGTRLTVV.